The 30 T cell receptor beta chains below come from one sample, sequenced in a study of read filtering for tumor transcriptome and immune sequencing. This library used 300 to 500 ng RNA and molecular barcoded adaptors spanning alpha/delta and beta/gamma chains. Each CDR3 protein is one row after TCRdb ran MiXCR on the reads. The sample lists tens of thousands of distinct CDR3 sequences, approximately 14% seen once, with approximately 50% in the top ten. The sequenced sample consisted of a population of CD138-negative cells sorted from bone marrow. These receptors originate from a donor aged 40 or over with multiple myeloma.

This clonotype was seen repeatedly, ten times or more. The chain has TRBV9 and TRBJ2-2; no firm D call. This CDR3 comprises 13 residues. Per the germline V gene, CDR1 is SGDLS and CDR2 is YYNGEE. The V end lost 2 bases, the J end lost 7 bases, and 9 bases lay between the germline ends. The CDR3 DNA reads TGTGCCAGCAGCGTCGGGTGGGGCGGGGAGCTGTTTTTT. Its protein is CASSVGWGGELFF.

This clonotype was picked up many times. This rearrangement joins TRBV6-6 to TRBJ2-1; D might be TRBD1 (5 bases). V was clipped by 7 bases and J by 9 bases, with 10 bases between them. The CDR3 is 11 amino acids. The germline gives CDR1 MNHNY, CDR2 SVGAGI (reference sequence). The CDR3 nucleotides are TGTGCCAGCAAGGGTCAGGGTGAGCAGTTCTTC. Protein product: CASKGQGEQFF.

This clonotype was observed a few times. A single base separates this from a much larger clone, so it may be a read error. CDR3 residues: CASSPAGQAEAFF. The CDR3 DNA is TGTGCCAGCAGCCCTGCAGGACAGGCTGAAGCTTTCTTT. V gene TRBV7-3 combines with J gene TRBJ1-1; TRBD1 agrees at 7 bases. Looked up from germline, CDR1 is SGHTA and CDR2 is FQGTGA. The length of the CDR3 is 13 residues. V dropped 5 bases and J dropped 6; count of bases not matched to a gene: 6.

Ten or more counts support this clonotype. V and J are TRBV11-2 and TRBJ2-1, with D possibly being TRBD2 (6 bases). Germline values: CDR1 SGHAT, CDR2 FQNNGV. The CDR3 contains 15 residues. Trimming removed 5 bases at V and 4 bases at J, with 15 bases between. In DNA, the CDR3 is TGTGCCAGCAGCAATACCGGGACTGGGTACAATGAGCAGTTCTTC. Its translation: CASSNTGTGYNEQFF.

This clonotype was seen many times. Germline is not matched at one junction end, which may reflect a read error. In DNA, the CDR3 is TGTGCCAGCAGTTTAGAGTACGAGCAGTACTTC. Encoded protein: CASSLEYEQYF. The chain employs TRBV5-1 and TRBJ2-7, with D unresolved. Germline-derived CDR1 and CDR2 are SGHRS and YFSETQ. The CDR3 is made up of 11 amino acids. The variable domain in full, completed from reference TRBV5-1 and TRBJ2-7, reads KAGVTQTPRYLIKTRGQQVTLSCSPISGHRSVSWYQQTPGQGLQFLFEYFSETQRNKGNFPGRFSGRQFSNSRSEMNVSTLELGDSALYLCASSLEYEQYFGPGTRLTVT.

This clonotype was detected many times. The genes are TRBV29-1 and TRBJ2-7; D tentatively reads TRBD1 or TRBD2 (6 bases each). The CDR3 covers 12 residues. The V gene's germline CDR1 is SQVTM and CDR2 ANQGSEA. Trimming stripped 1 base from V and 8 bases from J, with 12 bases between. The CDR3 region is CSVEAAGQKQYF. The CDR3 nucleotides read TGCAGCGTTGAAGCGGCGGGACAAAAGCAGTACTTC.

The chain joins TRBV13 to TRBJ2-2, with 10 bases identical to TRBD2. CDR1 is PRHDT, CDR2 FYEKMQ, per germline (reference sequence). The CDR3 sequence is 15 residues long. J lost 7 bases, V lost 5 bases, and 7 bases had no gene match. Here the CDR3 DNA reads TGTGCCAGCAGCCAGGGACTAGCGCCGAACGGGGAGCTGTTTTTT. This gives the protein CASSQGLAPNGELFF.

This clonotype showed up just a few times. CDR3 region: CSARMSEWFF. CDR3 sequence (DNA): TGCAGTGCTAGGATGTCGGAATGGTTCTTC. V usage is TRBV20-1 and J usage is TRBJ2-1; D gene unclear. The germline V and J ends were trimmed by 3 bases and 15 bases, with 12 bases remaining between them. The CDR3 runs to 10 residues. Germline V CDR1 and CDR2: DFQATT, SNEGSKA (reference sequence).

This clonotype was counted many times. The CDR3 DNA reads as TGTGCCAGCAGCCGGCAGGGGGACACTGAAGCTTTCTTT. This gives the protein CASSRQGDTEAFF. V gene TRBV7-3 combines with J gene TRBJ1-1, with 7 positions matching TRBD1. The trim removed 5 bases at V and 3 bases at J, leaving 3 bases unmatched. CDR1 is SGHTA, CDR2 FQGTGA, per germline. This CDR3 is 13 amino acids long.

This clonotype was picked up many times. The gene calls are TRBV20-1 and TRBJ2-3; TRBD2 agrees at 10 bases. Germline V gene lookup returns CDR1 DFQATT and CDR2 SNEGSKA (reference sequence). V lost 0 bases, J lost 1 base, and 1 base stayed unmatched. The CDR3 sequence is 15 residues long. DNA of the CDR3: TGCAGTGCTAGAGATGGGACTAGCGGCACAGATACGCAGTATTTT. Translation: CSARDGTSGTDTQYF.

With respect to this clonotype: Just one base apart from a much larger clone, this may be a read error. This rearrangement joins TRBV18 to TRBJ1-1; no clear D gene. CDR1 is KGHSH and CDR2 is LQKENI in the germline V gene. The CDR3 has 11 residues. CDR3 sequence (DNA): TGTGCCAGCTCACCAAGTCAGGTTCGACTCTTT. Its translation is CASSPSQVRLF.

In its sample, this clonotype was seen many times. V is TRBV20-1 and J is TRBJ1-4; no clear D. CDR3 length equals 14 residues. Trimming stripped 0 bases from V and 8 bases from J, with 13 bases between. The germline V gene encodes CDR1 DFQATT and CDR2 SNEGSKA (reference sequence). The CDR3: CSAREVEQTEKLFF. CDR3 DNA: TGCAGTGCTAGAGAGGTGGAGCAGACGGAAAAACTGTTTTTT.

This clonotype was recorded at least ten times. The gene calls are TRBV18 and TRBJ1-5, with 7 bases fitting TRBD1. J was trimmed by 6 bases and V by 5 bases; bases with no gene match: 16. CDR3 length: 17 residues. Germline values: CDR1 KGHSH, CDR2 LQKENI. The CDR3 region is CASSTGIRGGGSQPQHF. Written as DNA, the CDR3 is TGTGCCAGCTCAACCGGAATCCGTGGAGGGGGCTCTCAGCCCCAGCATTTT.

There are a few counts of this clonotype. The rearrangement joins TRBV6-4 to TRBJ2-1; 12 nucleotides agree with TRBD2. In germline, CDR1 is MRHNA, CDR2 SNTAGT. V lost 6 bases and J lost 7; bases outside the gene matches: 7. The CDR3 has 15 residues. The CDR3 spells CASSQDGLAGNEQFF. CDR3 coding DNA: TGTGCCAGCAGCCAGGACGGACTAGCGGGAAATGAGCAGTTCTTC.

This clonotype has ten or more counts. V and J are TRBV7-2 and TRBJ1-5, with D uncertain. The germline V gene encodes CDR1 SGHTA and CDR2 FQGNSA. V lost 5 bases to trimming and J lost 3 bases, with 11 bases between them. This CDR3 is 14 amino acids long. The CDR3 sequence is CASSETGYNQPQHF. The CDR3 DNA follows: TGTGCCAGCAGCGAGACGGGCTACAATCAGCCCCAGCATTTT.

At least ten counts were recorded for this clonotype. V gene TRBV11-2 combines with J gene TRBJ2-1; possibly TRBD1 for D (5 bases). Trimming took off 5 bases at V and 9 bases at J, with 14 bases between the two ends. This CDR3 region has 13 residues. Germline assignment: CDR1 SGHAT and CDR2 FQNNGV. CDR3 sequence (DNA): TGTGCCAGCAGCACTCGTCCTAGGGGTGAGCAGTTCTTC. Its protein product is CASSTRPRGEQFF.

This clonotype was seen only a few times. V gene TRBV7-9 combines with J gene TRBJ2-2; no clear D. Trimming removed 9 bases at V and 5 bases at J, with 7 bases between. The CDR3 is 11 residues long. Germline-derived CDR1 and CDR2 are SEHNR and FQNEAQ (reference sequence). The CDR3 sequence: CASLETGELFF. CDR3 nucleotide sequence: TGTGCCAGTTTGGAGACCGGGGAGCTGTTTTTT.

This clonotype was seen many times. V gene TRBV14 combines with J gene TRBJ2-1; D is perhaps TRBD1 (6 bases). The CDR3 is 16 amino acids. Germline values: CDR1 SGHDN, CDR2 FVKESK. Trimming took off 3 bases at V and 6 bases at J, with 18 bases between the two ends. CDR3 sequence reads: CASSQSGRGRINEQFF. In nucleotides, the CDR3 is TGTGCCAGCAGCCAGAGCGGCAGGGGAAGGATCAATGAGCAGTTCTTC.

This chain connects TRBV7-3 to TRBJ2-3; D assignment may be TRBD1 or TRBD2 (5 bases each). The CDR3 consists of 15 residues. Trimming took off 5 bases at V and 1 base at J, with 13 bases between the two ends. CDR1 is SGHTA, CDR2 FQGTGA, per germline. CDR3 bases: TGTGCCAGCAGCCCCAGGATGGGGGGCACAGATACGCAGTATTTT. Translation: CASSPRMGGTDTQYF.

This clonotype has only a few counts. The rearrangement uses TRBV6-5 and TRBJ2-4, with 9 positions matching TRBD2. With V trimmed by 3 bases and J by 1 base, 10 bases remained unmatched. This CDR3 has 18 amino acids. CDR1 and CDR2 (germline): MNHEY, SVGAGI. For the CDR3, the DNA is TGTGCCAGCAGTTATAGGGCTAGCGGGATGGGGGCCAAAAACATTCAGTACTTC. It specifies CASSYRASGMGAKNIQYF.

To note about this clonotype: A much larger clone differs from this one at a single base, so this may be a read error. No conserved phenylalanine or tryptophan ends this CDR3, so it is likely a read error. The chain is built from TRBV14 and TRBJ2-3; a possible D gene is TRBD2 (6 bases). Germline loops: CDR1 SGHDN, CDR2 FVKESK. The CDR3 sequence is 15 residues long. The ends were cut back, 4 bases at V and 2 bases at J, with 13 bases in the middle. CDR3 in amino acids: CASSLKLAYTDTQYL. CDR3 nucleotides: TGTGCCAGCAGCCTTAAACTAGCCTACACAGATACGCAGTATCTT.

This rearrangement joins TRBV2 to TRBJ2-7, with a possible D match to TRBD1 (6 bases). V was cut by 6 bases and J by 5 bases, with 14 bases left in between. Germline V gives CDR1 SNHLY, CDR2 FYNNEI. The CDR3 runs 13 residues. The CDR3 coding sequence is TGTGCCAGCAGAGGACAGCCCCAAGACGAGCAGTACTTC. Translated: CASRGQPQDEQYF.

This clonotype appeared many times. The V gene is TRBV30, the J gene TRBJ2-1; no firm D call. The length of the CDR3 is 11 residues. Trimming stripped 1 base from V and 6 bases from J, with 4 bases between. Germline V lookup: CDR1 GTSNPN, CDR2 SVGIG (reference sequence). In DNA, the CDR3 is TGTGCCTGGAGTGCTTTCAATGAGCAGTTCTTC. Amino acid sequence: CAWSAFNEQFF.

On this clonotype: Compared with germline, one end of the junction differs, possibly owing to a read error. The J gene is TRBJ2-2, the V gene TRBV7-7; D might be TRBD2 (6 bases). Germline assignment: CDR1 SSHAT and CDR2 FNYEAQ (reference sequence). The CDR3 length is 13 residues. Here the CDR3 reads CASSSSVGGELFF. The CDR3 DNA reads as TGTGCTAGCAGCTCTAGCGTAGGCGGGGAGCTGTTTTTT.

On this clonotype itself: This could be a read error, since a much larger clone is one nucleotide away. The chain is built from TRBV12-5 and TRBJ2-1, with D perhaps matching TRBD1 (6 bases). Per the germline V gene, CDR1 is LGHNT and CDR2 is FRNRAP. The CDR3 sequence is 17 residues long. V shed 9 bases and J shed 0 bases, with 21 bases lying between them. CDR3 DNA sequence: TGTGCTAGGGGTGCAGGGGCCGGGACCCGCTCCTACAATGAGCAGTTCTTC. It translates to CARGAGAGTRSYNEQFF. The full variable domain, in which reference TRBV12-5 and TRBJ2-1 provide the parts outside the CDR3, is DARVTQTPRHKVTEMGQEVTMRCQPILGHNTVFWYRQTMMQGLELLAYFRNRAPLDDSGMPKDRFSAEMPDATLATLKIQPSEPRDSAVYFCARGAGAGTRSYNEQFFGPGTRLTVL.

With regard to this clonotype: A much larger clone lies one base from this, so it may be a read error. DNA for the CDR3: TGTGCCAGCAGCCTTGGGTCAAGTACTAACAACGGGGAGCTGTTTTTT. Its protein product is CASSLGSSTNNGELFF. The rearrangement uses TRBV7-6 and TRBJ2-2, with D hard to call. The CDR3 runs to 16 residues. CDR1 and CDR2 from the germline V gene are SGHVS and FNYEAQ.

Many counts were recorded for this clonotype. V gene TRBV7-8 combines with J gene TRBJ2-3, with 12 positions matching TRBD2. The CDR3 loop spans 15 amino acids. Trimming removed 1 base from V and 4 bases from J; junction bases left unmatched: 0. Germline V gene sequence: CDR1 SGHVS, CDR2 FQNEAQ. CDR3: CASSLGTSGADTQYF. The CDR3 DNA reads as TGTGCCAGCAGCTTAGGGACTAGCGGGGCAGATACGCAGTATTTT.

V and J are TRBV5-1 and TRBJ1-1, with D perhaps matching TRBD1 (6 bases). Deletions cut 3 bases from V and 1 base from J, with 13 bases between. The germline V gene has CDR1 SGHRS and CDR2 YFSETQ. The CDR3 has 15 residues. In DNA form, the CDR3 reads TGCGCCAGCAGCTCCTACAGGGACACGAACACTGAAGCTTTCTTT. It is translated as CASSSYRDTNTEAFF.

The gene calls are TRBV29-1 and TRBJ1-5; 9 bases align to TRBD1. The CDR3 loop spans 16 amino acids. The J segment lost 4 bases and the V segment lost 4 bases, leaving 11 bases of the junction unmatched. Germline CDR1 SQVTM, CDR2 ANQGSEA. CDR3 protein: CSVGARRQGGNQPQHF. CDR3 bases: TGCAGCGTTGGTGCCCGGAGACAGGGGGGGAATCAGCCCCAGCATTTT.

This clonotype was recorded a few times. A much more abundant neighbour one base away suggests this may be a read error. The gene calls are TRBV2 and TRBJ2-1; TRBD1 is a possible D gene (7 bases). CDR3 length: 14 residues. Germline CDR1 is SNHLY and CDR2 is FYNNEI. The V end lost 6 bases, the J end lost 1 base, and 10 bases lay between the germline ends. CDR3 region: CASSGGQSYNEQFF. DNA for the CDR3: TGTGCCAGCAGCGGGGGACAGTCCTACAATGAGCAGTTCTTC.